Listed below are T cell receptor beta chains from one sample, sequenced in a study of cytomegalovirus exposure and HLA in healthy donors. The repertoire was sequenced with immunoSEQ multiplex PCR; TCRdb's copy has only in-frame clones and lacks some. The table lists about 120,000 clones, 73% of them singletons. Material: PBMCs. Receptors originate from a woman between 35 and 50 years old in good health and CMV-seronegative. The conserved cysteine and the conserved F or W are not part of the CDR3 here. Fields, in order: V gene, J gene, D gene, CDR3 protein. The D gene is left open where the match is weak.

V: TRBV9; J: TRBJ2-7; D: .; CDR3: ASSFNTHYEQY
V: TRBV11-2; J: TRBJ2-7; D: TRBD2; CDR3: ASSLATSGSYEQY
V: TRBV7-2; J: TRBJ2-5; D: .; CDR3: ASSRPARGGSETQY
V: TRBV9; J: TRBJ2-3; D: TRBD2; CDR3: ASSPRTSGSDTQY
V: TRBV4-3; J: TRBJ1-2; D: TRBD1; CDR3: ASSQETGVYGYT
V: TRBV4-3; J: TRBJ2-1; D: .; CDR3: ASSQDKTLGYYGNEQF
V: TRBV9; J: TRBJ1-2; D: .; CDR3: ASSVAGNYGYT
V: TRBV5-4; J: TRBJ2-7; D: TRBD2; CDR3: ASSLDGGGSYEQY
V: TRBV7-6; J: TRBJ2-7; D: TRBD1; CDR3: ASSSRWGQGTYEQY
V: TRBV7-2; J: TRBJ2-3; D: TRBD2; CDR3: ASSLIAGASTDTQY
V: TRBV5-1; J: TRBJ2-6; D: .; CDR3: ASSGPGSGANVLT
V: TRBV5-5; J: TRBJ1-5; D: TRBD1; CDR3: ASSSGDRAQPQH
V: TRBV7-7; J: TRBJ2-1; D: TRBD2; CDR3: ASSAGLAGGGNEQF
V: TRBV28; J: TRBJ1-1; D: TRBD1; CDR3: ASREGAPGRTEAF
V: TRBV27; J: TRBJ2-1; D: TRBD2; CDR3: ASSDAGTSGRNEQF
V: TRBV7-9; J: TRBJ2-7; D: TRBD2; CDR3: ASSETGGAYEQY
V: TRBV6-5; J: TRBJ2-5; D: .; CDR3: ASSQGPHGQETQY
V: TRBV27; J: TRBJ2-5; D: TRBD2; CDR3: ASTAAGAGETQY
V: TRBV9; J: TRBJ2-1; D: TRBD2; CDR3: ASSVSGGGEQF
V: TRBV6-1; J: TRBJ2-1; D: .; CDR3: ASRANYNEQF
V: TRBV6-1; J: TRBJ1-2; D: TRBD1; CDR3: ASKPGTADYGYT
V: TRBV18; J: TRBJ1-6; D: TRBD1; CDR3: ASSPSGTGGNSPLH
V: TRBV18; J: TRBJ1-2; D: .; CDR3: ASSRRGEANYGYT
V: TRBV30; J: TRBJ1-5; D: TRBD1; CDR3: AWSVQGTVKQPQH
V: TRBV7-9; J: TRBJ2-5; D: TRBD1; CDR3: ASSQIPGGSEETQY
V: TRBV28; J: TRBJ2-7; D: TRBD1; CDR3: ASSLSGQVYEQY
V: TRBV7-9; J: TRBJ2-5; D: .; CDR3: ASSGRDTPLETQY
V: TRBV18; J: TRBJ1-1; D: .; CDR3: ASSPRISEDTEAF
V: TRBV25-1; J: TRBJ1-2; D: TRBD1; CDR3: ASRETGAYGYT
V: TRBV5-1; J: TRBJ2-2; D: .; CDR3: ASSLGHNSGAGELF
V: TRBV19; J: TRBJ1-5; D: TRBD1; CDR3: ASSIGQGSYQPQH
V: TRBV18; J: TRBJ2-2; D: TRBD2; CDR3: ASSSRGASGGNTGELF
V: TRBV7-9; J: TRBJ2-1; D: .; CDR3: ASSNAGSNEQF
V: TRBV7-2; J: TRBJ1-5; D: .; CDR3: ASSTRQASYNQPQH
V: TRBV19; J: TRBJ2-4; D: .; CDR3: ASSRDSEGYIQY
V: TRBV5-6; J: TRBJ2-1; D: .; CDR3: ASSVERRGSSYNEQF
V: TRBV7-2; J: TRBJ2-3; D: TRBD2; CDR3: ASSLFLGGGRTDTQY
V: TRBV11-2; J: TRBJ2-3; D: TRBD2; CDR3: ASSFRGRGGLDTQY
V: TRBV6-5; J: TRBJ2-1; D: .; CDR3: ASRYGSQGNNEQF
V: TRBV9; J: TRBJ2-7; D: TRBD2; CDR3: ASSKTSGGFYEQY
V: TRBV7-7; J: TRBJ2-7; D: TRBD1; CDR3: ASTQRTGGDYEQY
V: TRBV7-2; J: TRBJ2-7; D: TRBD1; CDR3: ASSPSWDSSTYEQY
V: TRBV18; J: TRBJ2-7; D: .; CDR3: ASSPQRTVGRRSSYEQY
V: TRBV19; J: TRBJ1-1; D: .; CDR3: ASSPWGDDTEAF